This TCR beta chain stems from a study of Graves' ophthalmopathy and Graves' hyperthyroidism. Background on the study: There was a collection of peripheral blood at initial diagnosis, before any treatment.

This clonotype was counted only a few times. Its antigen is as yet unknown. Relative to the germline gene, one junction end is altered; a read error may explain this. General study findings and limits: Blood repertoires reportedly contained most expanded thyroid clonotypes above 0.001 frequency.

Researchers took RNA transcripts and amplified TCR beta CDR3 regions from them. First-round RT-PCR relied on HTBI primers, and a second-round multiplex PCR came next. One entry per CDR3 protein results from TCRdb running MiXCR on the multiplex PCR reads. This repertoire shows about 380,000 distinct CDR3 sequences, over 15% found once; its top ten account for about 7.3%. Patients with other autoimmune diseases, uncontrolled infections, pregnancy or lactation were excluded. Sample: peripheral blood. The TCR was taken from a woman in her late teens or twenties with stable Graves' hyperthyroidism.

CDR3 loop: CASRVQDTQYF. The DNA of the CDR3 is TGTGCCAGCAGGGTCCAAGATACCCAGTACTTC. The chain combines TRBV2 with TRBJ2-5; D gene ambiguous. The length of the CDR3 is 11 residues. The germline V gene encodes CDR1 SNHLY and CDR2 FYNNEI.